The source of this T cell receptor beta chain is a study of beta chain features in type 1 diabetes. Study summary: In age, gender and cell yields, patients were similar to healthy donors. Study conclusions and caveats: Within the patient group, naive, central memory and Treg TCRB repertoires appeared more similar to each other than within healthy donors. Type 1 diabetes patients had fewer VDJ junction insertions and more deletions.

In the case of this clone: Its specificity is not known.

CDR3 length: 12 residues. Germline lookup yields CDR1 SGHTA and CDR2 FQGNSA. Deletions cut 5 bases from V and 7 bases from J, with 8 bases between. Since all of the isolated RNA was reverse transcribed, expressed TCRB transcripts were what got sequenced. Profiled with immunoSEQ multiplex PCR; TCRdb holds only in-frame clones, not every one. The sample consists of around 500,000 clones, over 10% of them appearing once. The J gene is TRBJ1-4, the V gene TRBV7-2; D remains unclear. The sequence derives from a woman aged 18-29 years in good health. What was sequenced was naive CD4+ T cells from blood. The CDR3 nucleotides are TGTGCCAGCAGCCTGTATGGTGAAAAACTGTTTTTT. It translates to CASSLYGEKLFF.